What follows describes a single TCR beta chain. The sample comes from a study of shared clonotypes between healthy human individuals. Study-wide background: Per-donor plates numbered three CD4 naive, three CD4 memory, two CD8 naive and one CD8 memory.

The assay was immunoSEQ multiplex PCR, and TCRdb's table has in-frame clones only and misses some. The profile covers roughly 720,000 clones, with about 90% appearing a single time and 34% taken by the ten largest. The receptor was isolated from a man aged 18 to 29 in good health. Some clones in this sample may be carry-over from other donors' samples. The sample taken for sequencing was memory CD8+ T cells from PBMCs. Regarding subset: CD45RO+ cells pooled with CCR7-negative TemRA cells.

CDR3 sequence (DNA): TGTGCCACACCCTTAGGGGGATCCTACAATGAGCAGTTCTTC. It is translated as CATPLGGSYNEQFF. The chain carries TRBV6-1 and TRBJ2-1, with a tentative D call TRBD1 (6 bases). Trimming took off 10 bases at V and 1 base at J, with 14 bases between the two ends. The V gene's germline CDR1 is MNHNS and CDR2 SASEGT. CDR3 length: 14 residues.